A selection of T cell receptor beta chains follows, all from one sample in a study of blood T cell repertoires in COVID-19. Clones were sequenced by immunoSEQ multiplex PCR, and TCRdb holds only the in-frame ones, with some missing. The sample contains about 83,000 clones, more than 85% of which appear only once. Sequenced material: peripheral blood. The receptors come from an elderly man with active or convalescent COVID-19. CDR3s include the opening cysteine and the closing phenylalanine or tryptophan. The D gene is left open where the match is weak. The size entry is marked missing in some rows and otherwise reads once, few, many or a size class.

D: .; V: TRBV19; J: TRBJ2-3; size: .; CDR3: CASSGRTATDTQYF; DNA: TGTGCCAGTAGTGGGAGAACGGCCACAGATACGCAGTATTTT
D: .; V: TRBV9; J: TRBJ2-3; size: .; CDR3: CASSVEPGTDTQYF; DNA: TGTGCCAGCAGCGTAGAGCCTGGCACAGATACGCAGTATTTT
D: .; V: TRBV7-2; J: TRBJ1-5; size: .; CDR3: CASSFGQPYSNQPQHF; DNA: TGTGCCAGCAGCTTCGGACAGCCTTATAGCAATCAGCCCCAGCATTTT
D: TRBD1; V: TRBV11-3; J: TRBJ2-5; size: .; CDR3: CASSQRTGVQETQYF; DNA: TGTGCCAGCAGCCAAAGGACAGGGGTACAAGAGACCCAGTACTTC
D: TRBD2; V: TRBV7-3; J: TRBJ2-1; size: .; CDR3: CASSPGRAPYNEQFF; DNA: TGTGCCAGCAGCCCAGGGAGGGCGCCCTACAATGAGCAGTTCTTC
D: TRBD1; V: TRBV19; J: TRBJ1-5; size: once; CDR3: CASSIAGTGIQPQHF; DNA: TGTGCCAGTAGTATAGCCGGGACAGGGATACAGCCCCAGCATTTT
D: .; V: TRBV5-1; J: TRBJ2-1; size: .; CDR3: CASSLSGYNEQFF; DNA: TGCGCCAGCAGCTTGTCGGGCTACAATGAGCAGTTCTTC
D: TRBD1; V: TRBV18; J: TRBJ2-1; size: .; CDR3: CASSPLDRANEQFF; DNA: TGTGCCAGCTCACCACTCGACAGGGCGAATGAGCAGTTCTTC
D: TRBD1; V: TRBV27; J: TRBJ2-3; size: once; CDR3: CASSSGTAGDTQYF; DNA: TGTGCCAGCAGTTCCGGGACAGCCGGAGATACGCAGTATTTT
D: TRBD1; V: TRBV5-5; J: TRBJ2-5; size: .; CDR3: CASSKRDRSQETQYF; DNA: TGTGCCAGCTCAAAGAGGGACAGGTCCCAAGAGACCCAGTACTTC
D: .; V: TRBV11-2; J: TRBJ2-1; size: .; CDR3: CASSFARGSYNEQFF; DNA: TGTGCCAGCAGCTTCGCCAGGGGTTCCTACAATGAGCAGTTCTTC
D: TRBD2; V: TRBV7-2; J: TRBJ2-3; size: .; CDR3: CASSLDNYSAGEDTQYF; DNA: TGTGCCAGCAGCCTAGACAACTATTCGGCGGGGGAAGATACGCAGTATTTT
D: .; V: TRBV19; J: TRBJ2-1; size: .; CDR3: CASSIDSRAIHNEQFF; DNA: TGTGCCAGTAGTATAGATTCCAGGGCCATCCACAATGAGCAGTTCTTC
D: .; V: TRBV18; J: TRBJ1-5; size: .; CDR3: CASSKWAGDQPQHF; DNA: TGTGCCAGCTCGAAATGGGCAGGGGATCAGCCCCAGCATTTT
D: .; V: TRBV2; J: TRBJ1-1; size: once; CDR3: CASSGQFGMNTEAFF; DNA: TGTGCCAGCAGTGGACAGTTCGGCATGAACACTGAAGCTTTCTTT
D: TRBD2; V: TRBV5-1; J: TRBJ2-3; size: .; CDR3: CASSLTTSGGTDTQYF; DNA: TGCGCCAGCAGCTTGACGACTAGCGGGGGCACAGATACGCAGTATTTT
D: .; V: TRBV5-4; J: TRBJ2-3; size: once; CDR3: CASSLAQGRSTDTQYF; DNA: TGTGCCAGCAGCTTGGCCCAGGGGCGTAGCACAGATACGCAGTATTTT
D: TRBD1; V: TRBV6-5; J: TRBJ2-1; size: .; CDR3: CASMDRGPYNEQFF; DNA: TGTGCCAGCATGGACAGGGGACCCTACAATGAGCAGTTCTTC
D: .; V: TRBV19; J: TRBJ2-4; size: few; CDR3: CASSTAGRLSTKNIQYF; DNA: TGTGCCAGTAGTACCGCAGGCAGGTTGTCGACCAAAAACATTCAGTACTTC
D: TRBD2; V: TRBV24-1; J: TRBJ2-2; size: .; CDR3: CATSLGGTSNTGELFF; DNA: TGTGCCACCAGTCTGGGGGGGACTTCGAACACCGGGGAGCTGTTTTTT
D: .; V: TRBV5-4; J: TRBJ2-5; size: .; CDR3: CASSLAGTQETQYF; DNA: TGTGCCAGCAGCTTGGCCGGGACACAAGAGACCCAGTACTTC
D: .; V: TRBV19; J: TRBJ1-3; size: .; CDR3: CATMSSGNTIYF; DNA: TGTGCCACCATGTCCTCTGGAAACACCATATATTTT
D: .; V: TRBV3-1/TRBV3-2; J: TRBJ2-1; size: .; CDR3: CASSHGRLTKAEQFF; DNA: TGTGCCAGCAGCCACGGGCGACTGACTAAGGCTGAGCAGTTCTTC
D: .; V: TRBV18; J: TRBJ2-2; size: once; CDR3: CASSQQGTGELFF; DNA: TGTGCCAGCTCACAACAGGGAACCGGGGAGCTGTTTTTT
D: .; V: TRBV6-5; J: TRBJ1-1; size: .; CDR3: CASSTRGLGEAFF; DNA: TGTGCCAGCAGTACCAGGGGATTAGGTGAAGCTTTCTTT
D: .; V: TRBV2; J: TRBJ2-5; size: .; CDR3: CASSPTTPAQYF; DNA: TGTGCCAGCAGTCCGACTACTCCTGCCCAGTACTTC
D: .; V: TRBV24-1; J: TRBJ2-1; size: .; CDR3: CATSDQAGAGPNAEQFF; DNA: TGTGCCACCAGTGACCAGGCAGGGGCAGGGCCCAACGCTGAGCAGTTCTTC
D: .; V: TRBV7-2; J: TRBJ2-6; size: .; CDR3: CASSLGHSLGANVLTF; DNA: TGTGCCAGCAGCCTGGGACATTCTCTCGGGGCCAACGTCCTGACTTTC
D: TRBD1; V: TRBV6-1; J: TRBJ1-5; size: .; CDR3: CASSDVWDSHQPQHF; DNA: TGTGCCAGCAGTGACGTCTGGGACAGTCACCAGCCCCAGCATTTT
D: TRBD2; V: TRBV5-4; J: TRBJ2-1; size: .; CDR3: CASSLGSGVGNEQFF; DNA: TGTGCCAGCAGCTTGGGCAGCGGGGTAGGGAATGAGCAGTTCTTC
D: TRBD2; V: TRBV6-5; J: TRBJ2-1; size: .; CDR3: CASSLGLALHNEQFF; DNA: TGTGCCAGCAGTCTGGGACTAGCCTTGCACAATGAGCAGTTCTTC
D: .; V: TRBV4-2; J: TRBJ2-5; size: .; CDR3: CASSPYSGGTKETQYF; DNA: TGTGCCAGCAGCCCCTATAGCGGAGGAACCAAAGAGACCCAGTACTTC
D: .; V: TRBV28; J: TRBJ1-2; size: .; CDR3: CASRLQGYIGYTF; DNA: TGTGCCAGCAGACTACAGGGTTATATTGGCTACACCTTC
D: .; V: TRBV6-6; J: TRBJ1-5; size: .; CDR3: CASRSSQGSNQPQHF; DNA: TGTGCCAGCAGATCCAGTCAGGGCAGCAATCAGCCCCAGCATTTT
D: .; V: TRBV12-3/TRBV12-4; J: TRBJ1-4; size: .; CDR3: CASSPPGEKLFF; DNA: TGTGCCAGCAGCCCCCCGGGTGAAAAACTGTTTTTT
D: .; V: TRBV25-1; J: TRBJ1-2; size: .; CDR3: CASSPAIGGNYGYTF; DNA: TGTGCCAGCAGTCCGGCGATTGGAGGTAACTATGGCTACACCTTC
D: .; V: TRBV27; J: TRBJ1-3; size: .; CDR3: CASSLNGDTGVTIYF; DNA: TGTGCCAGCAGTTTAAACGGGGACACCGGAGTCACCATATATTTT